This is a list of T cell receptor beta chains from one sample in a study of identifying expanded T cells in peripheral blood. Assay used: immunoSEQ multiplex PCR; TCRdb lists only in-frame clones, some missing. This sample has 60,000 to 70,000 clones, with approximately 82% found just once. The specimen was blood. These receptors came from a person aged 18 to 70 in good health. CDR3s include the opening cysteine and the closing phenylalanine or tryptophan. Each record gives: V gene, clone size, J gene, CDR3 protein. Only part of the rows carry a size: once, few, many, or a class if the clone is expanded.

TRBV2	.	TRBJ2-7	CASRNWDIDYEQYF
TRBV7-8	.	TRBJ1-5	CASSPRQGVGQPQHF
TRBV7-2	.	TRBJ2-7	CASSLISGIYEQYF
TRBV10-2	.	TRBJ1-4	CASSHSGATNEKLFF
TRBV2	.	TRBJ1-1	CASSEGMMAVRTEAFF
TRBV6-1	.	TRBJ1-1	CASMGTVSSLEAFF
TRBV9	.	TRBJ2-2	CASSALGANTGELFF
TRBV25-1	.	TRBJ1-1	CASRGEGGVGDTEAFF
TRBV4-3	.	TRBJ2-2	CASSQAKFGTGELFF
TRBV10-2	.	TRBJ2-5	CASSEIQRLASQETQYF
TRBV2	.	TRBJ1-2	CASSELYRGSYGYTF
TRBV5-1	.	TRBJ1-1	CASSLKVNTEAFF
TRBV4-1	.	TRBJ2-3	CASSQDDSRRTDTQYF
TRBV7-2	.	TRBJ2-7	CASSLIAVSYEQYF
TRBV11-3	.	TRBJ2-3	CASSPSTVSTDTQYF
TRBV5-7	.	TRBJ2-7	CAVIQGSVNYEQYF
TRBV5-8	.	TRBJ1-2	CASSLTQNNYGYTF
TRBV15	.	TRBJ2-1	CATRNSGTGGYNEQFF
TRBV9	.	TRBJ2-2	CASSHGSTGELFF
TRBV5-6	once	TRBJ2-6	CASSKRLSSGANVLTF
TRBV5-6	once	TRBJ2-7	CASSLGDSTYEQYF